One and the same sample provided the 26 T cell receptor beta chains below, sequenced in a study of cytomegalovirus exposure and HLA in healthy donors. PCR was performed using 60 Vbeta and 13 Jbeta primers. Libraries were prepared by immunoSEQ multiplex PCR; TCRdb keeps only in-frame clonotypes and omits some of them. The sample holds roughly 34,000 clones, roughly 78% seen once. Sequenced sample: PBMCs. The source of these receptors is a male donor in good health and CMV-seronegative.

This clone appeared a few times. This chain connects TRBV9 to TRBJ1-2; 9 bases match TRBD1. Germline assignment: CDR1 SGDLS and CDR2 YYNGEE. This CDR3 is built from 15 residues. Trimming removed 0 bases from V and 3 bases from J; junction bases left unmatched: 3. The CDR3 DNA is TGTGCCAGCAGCGTAGATACAGGGGGCCACTATGGCTACACCTTC. Protein sequence: CASSVDTGGHYGYTF.

This chain uses TRBV19 with TRBJ1-4; D remains ambiguous. V gave up 1 base and J gave up 1 base, with 10 bases separating them. CDR1 is LNHDA and CDR2 is SQIVND in the germline V gene (reference sequence). This CDR3 has 16 amino acids. The CDR3 loop reads CASSIVVRRTNEKLFF. As DNA, the CDR3 is TGTGCCAGTAGTATAGTTGTTCGGAGAACTAATGAAAAACTGTTTTTT.

The V call is TRBV18, the J call TRBJ2-7; a possible D gene is TRBD1 (6 bases). Trimming took 3 bases from V and 6 from J, leaving 21 bases between them. The CDR3 totals 16 residues. From germline, CDR1 is KGHSH and CDR2 LQKENI. The CDR3 loop reads CASSPQPGAWSGEQYF. CDR3 nucleotide sequence: TGTGCCAGCTCACCTCAGCCAGGGGCATGGTCTGGCGAGCAGTACTTC.

The chain employs TRBV7-2 and TRBJ1-5; D may be TRBD1 (5 bases). This CDR3 spans 15 amino acids. Trimming took off 5 bases at V and 4 bases at J, with 15 bases between the two ends. Germline CDR1 reads SGHTA; CDR2 reads FQGNSA. The CDR3 sequence: CASSPDQGRNQPQHF. The CDR3 coding sequence is TGTGCCAGCAGCCCTGATCAGGGCAGGAATCAGCCCCAGCATTTT.

The gene calls are TRBV10-3 and TRBJ1-4, with D possibly TRBD1 on 5 matching bases. The germline gives CDR1 ENHRY, CDR2 SYGVKD. The ends were cut back, 7 bases at V and 7 bases at J, with 13 bases in the middle. The CDR3 is 13 residues long. CDR3 sequence reads: CAITKAQGEKLFF. CDR3 nucleotide sequence: TGTGCCATCACAAAGGCTCAGGGTGAAAAACTGTTTTTT.

J is TRBJ1-1 and V is TRBV12-5; 10 positions match TRBD1. The ends lost 7 bases at V and 12 bases at J; junction bases unmatched: 8. The CDR3 contains 12 residues. Germline CDR1 LGHNT, CDR2 FRNRAP. For the CDR3, the DNA is TGTGCTAGTGCCTGGGGGACAGGGGAACCTTTCTTT. It is translated as CASAWGTGEPFF. Using reference TRBV12-5 and TRBJ1-1 for the parts outside the CDR3, the full variable domain is DARVTQTPRHKVTEMGQEVTMRCQPILGHNTVFWYRQTMMQGLELLAYFRNRAPLDDSGMPKDRFSAEMPDATLATLKIQPSEPRDSAVYFCASAWGTGEPFFGQGTRLTVV.

The J gene is TRBJ2-7, the V gene TRBV5-4, with D maybe TRBD2 (5 bases). Between the trimmed V and J ends, which lost 4 bases and 5 bases, there was a span of 10 bases. This CDR3 contains 12 residues. Germline assignment: CDR1 SGHNT and CDR2 YYREEE (reference sequence). The CDR3 sequence: CASSPSGNEQYF. CDR3 in DNA: TGTGCCAGCAGCCCCTCGGGGAACGAGCAGTACTTC.

The chain recombines TRBV30 with TRBJ2-1; 12 bases line up with TRBD2. Germline-derived CDR1 and CDR2 are GTSNPN and SVGIG (reference sequence). This CDR3 is built from 14 residues. Trimming cost V 4 bases and J 7 bases; bases outside gene matches: 5. DNA of the CDR3: TGTGCCTGGATACTAGCGGGGGGCCCTAATGAGCAGTTCTTC. Protein: CAWILAGGPNEQFF.

The chain is built from TRBV7-2 and TRBJ2-1, with D unresolved. The V end lost 1 base, the J end lost 6 bases, and 13 bases lay between the germline ends. CDR1 SGHTA and CDR2 FQGNSA come from the germline V gene. The CDR3 loop spans 15 amino acids. The CDR3 region is CASSLGPMRSNEQFF. CDR3 nucleotides: TGTGCCAGCAGCTTAGGACCAATGAGGTCCAATGAGCAGTTCTTC.

This sequence joins TRBV5-1 and TRBJ1-1; TRBD1 is a possible D gene (6 bases). The V end lost 3 bases, the J end lost 5 bases, and 11 bases lay between the germline ends. Germline CDR1 SGHRS, CDR2 YFSETQ. The CDR3 extends over 13 amino acids. CDR3 in DNA: TGCGCCAGCAGCTCACAGGGAAGGACTGAAGCTTTCTTT. It is translated as CASSSQGRTEAFF.

In nucleotides, the CDR3 is TGTGCCAGCAGCTTATACGGGGTAAACACTGAAGCTTTCTTT. This encodes CASSLYGVNTEAFF. The J gene is TRBJ1-1, the V gene TRBV5-6; D unresolved. Trimming left V 2 bases short and J 2 bases short, with 10 bases between. The CDR3 contains 14 residues. The germline CDR1 and CDR2 sequences are SGHDT and YYEEEE.

This clone is a singleton in its sample. This CDR3 is CASSSSREQYF. CDR3 coding DNA: TGTGCCAGCAGTTCAAGTCGCGAGCAGTACTTC. The rearrangement links TRBV6-6 to TRBJ2-5; no clear D. With the DNA end fitting TRBJ2-7 better, the J assignment may be wrong. Germline values: CDR1 MNHNY, CDR2 SVGAGI (reference sequence). This CDR3 has 11 residues.

The chain employs TRBV7-9 and TRBJ1-2; D may be TRBD1 (6 bases). Germline V gene sequence: CDR1 SEHNR, CDR2 FQNEAQ (reference sequence). The CDR3 loop spans 12 amino acids. V shed 1 base and J shed 7 bases, with 7 bases lying between them. DNA of the CDR3: TGTGCCAGCAGCTTAGAACAGGGTGGCTACACCTTC. This gives the protein CASSLEQGGYTF.

Worth noting for this clone: Other DNA sequences in this sample translate to the same CDR3. V gene TRBV27 combines with J gene TRBJ2-7; 7 bases are shared with TRBD2. There are 13 residues in the CDR3. V lost 0 bases and J lost 4; bases outside the gene matches: 0. In germline, CDR1 is MNHEY, CDR2 SMNVEV (reference sequence). The CDR3 nucleotides are TGTGCCAGCAGTTTATCGGGGGGGTACGAGCAGTACTTC. Amino acid sequence: CASSLSGGYEQYF.

This clone was seen just once. This sequence joins TRBV5-4 and TRBJ2-7; 11 positions agree with TRBD2. Looked up from germline, CDR1 is SGHNT and CDR2 is YYREEE (reference sequence). This CDR3 is built from 14 residues. V was pared by 4 bases and J by 4 bases, with 4 bases of the junction left unmatched. The CDR3 spells CASSTWTSGYEQYF. In nucleotides, the CDR3 is TGTGCCAGCAGCACGTGGACTAGCGGGTACGAGCAGTACTTC.

In this sample, this clone turned up once. V gene TRBV5-6 combines with J gene TRBJ2-7; 8 bases match TRBD1. Germline CDR1 SGHDT, CDR2 YYEEEE. CDR3 length: 12 residues. After removal of 0 bases from V and 7 bases from J, the junction contained 0 bases not matched to a gene. The CDR3 DNA is TGTGCCAGCAGCTTGGGACAGGGGGAGCAGTACTTC. Its protein is CASSLGQGEQYF.

On this clone itself: Other DNA sequences in this sample translate to the same CDR3. J is TRBJ1-6 and V is TRBV4-2; perhaps TRBD1 as D (6 bases). Germline V gene sequence: CDR1 LGHNA, CDR2 YNFKEQ. Trimming took 4 bases from V and 0 from J, leaving 13 bases between them. The CDR3 spans 17 residues. CDR3 DNA sequence: TGTGCCAGCAGCCCAAATCCGACAGGCTCCTATAATTCACCCCTCCACTTT. Translating it yields CASSPNPTGSYNSPLHF.

This chain uses TRBV27 with TRBJ2-5; 13 bases are a match to TRBD2. Unmatched junction bases numbered 8, after V lost 8 bases and J lost 5 bases. The germline V gene has CDR1 MNHEY and CDR2 SMNVEV (reference sequence). The CDR3 has 15 amino acids. The CDR3 DNA is TGTGCCAGCGGAACTAGCGGGGGGGCGACGGAGACCCAGTACTTC. It specifies CASGTSGGATETQYF.

This chain's CDR3 is CASSYGESGTDTQYF. In DNA, the CDR3 is TGTGCCAGCAGTTATGGGGAGTCGGGCACAGATACGCAGTATTTT. The rearrangement joins TRBV6-5 to TRBJ2-3; possible D gene TRBD2, 5 bases. The germline V and J ends were trimmed by 3 bases and 1 base, with 11 bases remaining between them. Germline values: CDR1 MNHEY, CDR2 SVGAGI. The CDR3 spans 15 residues.

The table lists this clone with a count of one. The chain joins TRBV5-6 to TRBJ1-1, with 9 bases lining up with TRBD1. There are 14 residues in the CDR3. V lost 2 bases, J lost 6 bases, and 5 bases stayed unmatched. Germline V gene data show CDR1 as SGHDT and CDR2 as YYEEEE. The CDR3 DNA is TGTGCCAGCAGCTTACAGGGGGCTGTACCTGAAGCTTTCTTT. It yields the protein CASSLQGAVPEAFF. The full variable domain, in which reference TRBV5-6 and TRBJ1-1 provide the parts outside the CDR3, is DAGVTQSPTHLIKTRGQQVTLRCSPKSGHDTVSWYQQALGQGPQFIFQYYEEEERQRGNFPDRFSGHQFPNYSSELNVNALLLGDSALYLCASSLQGAVPEAFFGQGTRLTVV.

In nucleotides, the CDR3 is TGTGCCAGCAGTCCCCCCGGGACAGGGTTCAATGAGCAGTTCTTC. This encodes CASSPPGTGFNEQFF. This sequence joins TRBV6-6 and TRBJ2-1, with 9 bases fitting TRBD1. Germline V lookup: CDR1 MNHNY, CDR2 SVGAGI (reference sequence). CDR3 length: 15 residues. Trimming cost V 5 bases and J 6 bases; bases outside gene matches: 8.

The J gene is TRBJ1-2, the V gene TRBV5-1; tentatively, D is TRBD1 (5 bases). This CDR3 region has 13 residues. Trimming took 4 bases from V and 7 from J, leaving 14 bases between them. Germline-derived CDR1 and CDR2 are SGHRS and YFSETQ. The CDR3 sequence: CASSPGTAPGYTF. The DNA for the CDR3 is TGCGCCAGCAGCCCAGGGACTGCTCCTGGCTACACCTTC.

V usage is TRBV10-2 and J usage is TRBJ1-5; D is unresolved. The V end lost 0 bases, the J end lost 3 bases, and 6 bases lay between the germline ends. The V gene's germline CDR1 is WSHSY and CDR2 SAAADI. The CDR3 sequence is 14 residues long. The CDR3: CASSESGANQPQHF. In nucleotides, the CDR3 is TGCGCCAGCAGTGAGTCGGGCGCCAATCAGCCCCAGCATTTT.

This clone was seen only once. The chain couples TRBV29-1 to TRBJ1-1, with 7 bases fitting TRBD1. The CDR3 length is 12 residues. Trimming cost V 6 bases and J 4 bases; bases outside gene matches: 5. CDR1 is SQVTM and CDR2 is ANQGSEA in the germline V gene. CDR3 coding DNA: TGCAGCGTCATGACAGGGACCACTGAAGCTTTCTTT. Translation gives CSVMTGTTEAFF.

This clone was counted a few times. The gene calls are TRBV5-6 and TRBJ2-5; possibly TRBD2 for D (5 bases). Trimming removed 1 base from V and 5 bases from J, with 15 bases in between. The germline V gene has CDR1 SGHDT and CDR2 YYEEEE. The CDR3 runs to 15 residues. DNA of the CDR3: TGTGCCAGCAGCTTGAGGCGGCTAGGCGGGGAGACCCAGTACTTC. Protein product: CASSLRRLGGETQYF.

As DNA, the CDR3 is TGTGCCAGCAGCCCAGGGGGCAGGGTCTACGAGCAGTACTTC. It is translated as CASSPGGRVYEQYF. The chain is built from TRBV7-3 and TRBJ2-7; 8 nucleotides agree with TRBD1. Germline V gene lookup returns CDR1 SGHTA and CDR2 FQGTGA. With 5 bases clipped from V and 3 bases from J, the junction kept 6 bases outside the gene matches. The CDR3 extends over 14 amino acids.